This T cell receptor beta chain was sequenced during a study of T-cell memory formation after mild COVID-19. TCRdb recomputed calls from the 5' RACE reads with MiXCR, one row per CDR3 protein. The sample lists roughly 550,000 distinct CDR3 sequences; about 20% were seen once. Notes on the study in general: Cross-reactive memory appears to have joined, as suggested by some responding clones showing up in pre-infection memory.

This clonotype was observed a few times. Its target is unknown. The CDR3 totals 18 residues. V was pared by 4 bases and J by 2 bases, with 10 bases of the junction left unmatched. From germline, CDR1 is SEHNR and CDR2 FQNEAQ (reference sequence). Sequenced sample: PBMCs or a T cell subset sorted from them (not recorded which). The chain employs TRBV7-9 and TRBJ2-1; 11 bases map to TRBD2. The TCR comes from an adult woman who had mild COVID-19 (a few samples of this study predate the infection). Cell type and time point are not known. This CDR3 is CASSSTTSGVHTYNEQFF. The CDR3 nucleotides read TGTGCCAGCAGCTCGACGACTAGCGGGGTGCATACCTACAATGAGCAGTTCTTC. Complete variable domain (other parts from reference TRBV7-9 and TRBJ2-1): DTGVSQNPRHKITKRGQNVTFRCDPISEHNRLYWYRQTLGQGPEFLTYFQNEAQLEKSRLLSDRFSAERPKGSFSTLEIQRTEQGDSAMYLCASSSTTSGVHTYNEQFFGPGTRLTVL.